This T cell receptor (beta chain) was sequenced in a study of Graves' ophthalmopathy and Graves' hyperthyroidism. Across the study: Specimen type is peripheral blood, obtained at initial diagnosis before any treatment.

With a duration under 3 months, ophthalmopathy in the donors showed moderate-to-severe activity, CAS ≥3 and NOSPECS ≥4. As for this clonotype: Antigen: not known.

The study amplified TCR beta CDR3 regions using RNA transcripts. Second-round multiplex PCR came after first-round RT-PCR with HTBI primers. MiXCR, run by TCRdb on the multiplex PCR reads, gives a single entry per CDR3 protein. The sample comprises about 740,000 distinct CDR3 sequences, roughly two fifths of which are singletons, and approximately 43% rests with the top ten. Study outcomes and limitations: Blood contained most expanded thyroid clonotypes exceeding 0.001 frequency.

V was shortened by 3 bases and J by 5 bases, with 8 bases between the two germline ends. The CDR3 is 13 amino acids. CDR1 is DFQATT, CDR2 SNEGSKA, per germline (reference sequence). This sequence was found in an adult man with Graves' ophthalmopathy. Sequencing was performed on peripheral blood. V gene TRBV20-1 combines with J gene TRBJ1-6; D unresolved. CDR3 DNA: TGCAGTGCTAGCGACGGAAATAATTCACCCCTCCACTTT. This translates into CSASDGNNSPLHF.